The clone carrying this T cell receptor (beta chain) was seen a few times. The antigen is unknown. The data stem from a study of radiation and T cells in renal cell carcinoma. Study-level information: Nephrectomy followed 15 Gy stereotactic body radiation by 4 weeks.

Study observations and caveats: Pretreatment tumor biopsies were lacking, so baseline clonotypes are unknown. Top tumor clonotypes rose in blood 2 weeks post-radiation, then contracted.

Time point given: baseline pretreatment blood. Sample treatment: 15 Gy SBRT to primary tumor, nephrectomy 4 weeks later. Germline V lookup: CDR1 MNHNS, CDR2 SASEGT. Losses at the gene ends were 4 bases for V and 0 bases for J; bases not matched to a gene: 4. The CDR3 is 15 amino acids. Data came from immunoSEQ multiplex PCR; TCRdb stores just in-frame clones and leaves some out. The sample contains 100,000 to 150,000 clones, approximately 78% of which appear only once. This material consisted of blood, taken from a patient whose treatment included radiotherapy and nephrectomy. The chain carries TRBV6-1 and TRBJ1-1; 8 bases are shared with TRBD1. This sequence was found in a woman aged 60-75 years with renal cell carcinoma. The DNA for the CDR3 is TGTGCCAGCAGTGCCCGGACAGGGCTGAACACTGAAGCTTTCTTT. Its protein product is CASSARTGLNTEAFF.